Shown below are 30 T cell receptor beta chains from a single sample sequenced in a study of blood T cell repertoires in COVID-19. Method: immunoSEQ multiplex PCR; TCRdb's copy keeps in-frame clones and lacks some. The table records about 130,000 clones, around 86% of them present only once. What was sequenced was PBMCs or T cells enriched from blood (not recorded which). These receptors came from a man younger than 40 who had recovered from COVID-19.

This chain uses TRBV3-1 (or the pseudogene TRBV3-2) with TRBJ2-2; perhaps TRBD2 as D (5 bases). This CDR3 has 13 residues. The V end lost 4 bases, the J end lost 4 bases, and 7 bases lay between the germline ends. The V gene's germline CDR1 is LGHDT and CDR2 YNNKEL (reference sequence). The CDR3 protein is CASSLAGTGELFF. In DNA, the CDR3 is TGTGCCAGCAGCCTGGCGGGCACCGGGGAGCTGTTTTTT.

This chain connects TRBV19 to TRBJ1-2; 7 bases line up with TRBD1. This CDR3 is built from 12 residues. V was clipped by 10 bases and J by 6 bases; unmatched bases: 8. CDR1 and CDR2 from the germline V gene are LNHDA and SQIVND (reference sequence). The DNA for the CDR3 is TGTGCCACCAACACAAGGGGGCATGGCTACACCTTC. Amino acid sequence: CATNTRGHGYTF.

The chain joins TRBV9 to TRBJ1-3, with 9 positions matching TRBD1. This CDR3 spans 16 amino acids. The junction had 6 bases not matched to a gene; V was cut back by 4 bases and J by 1 base. Germline V gives CDR1 SGDLS, CDR2 YYNGEE. CDR3: CASSSTGGRSGNTIYF. In DNA, the CDR3 is TGTGCCAGCAGCTCAACAGGGGGCCGTTCTGGAAACACCATATATTTT.

As concerns this clone: At one of its ends the junction is not consistent with the germline gene, which may arise from a read error. The chain carries TRBV5-5 and TRBJ1-2; D remains unclear. Germline CDR1 reads SGHKS; CDR2 reads YYEKEE (reference sequence). This CDR3 is built from 14 residues. CDR3 nucleotide sequence: TGTGCCAGCAGCTTGGGAGACTACAACTACGGCTACACCTTC. The encoded protein is CASSLGDYNYGYTF.

The gene calls are TRBV9 and TRBJ2-3; TRBD2 aligns across 7 bases. J was trimmed by 0 bases and V by 0 bases; bases with no gene match: 4. Germline values: CDR1 SGDLS, CDR2 YYNGEE. This CDR3 is 16 amino acids long. The CDR3 reads CASSVAGTTSTDTQYF. The CDR3 DNA sequence: TGTGCCAGCAGCGTAGCCGGGACTACCAGCACAGATACGCAGTATTTT.

The chain is built from TRBV7-9 and TRBJ2-7; 8 positions agree with TRBD2. This CDR3 has 15 amino acids. Germline V gene lookup returns CDR1 SEHNR and CDR2 FQNEAQ (reference sequence). J gave up 5 bases and V 4 bases, and 10 bases lay outside the gene matches. Here the CDR3 reads CASSSPSGSNHEQYF. The CDR3 bases are TGTGCCAGCAGCTCCCCAAGCGGGAGCAACCACGAGCAGTACTTC.

This clone has a handful of counts. V usage is TRBV6-1 and J usage is TRBJ2-6, with D perhaps matching TRBD1 (5 bases). This CDR3 has 16 residues. V dropped 3 bases and J dropped 0 bases, with 9 bases sitting between them. Germline V gene data show CDR1 as MNHNS and CDR2 as SASEGT. CDR3 region: CASSESGNSGANVLTF. The CDR3 nucleotides read TGTGCCAGCAGTGAGTCAGGGAACTCTGGGGCCAACGTCCTGACTTTC.

CDR3 DNA sequence: TGTGCCAGCAGCCCCGTGACAGGTGTACGTGAAAAACTGTTTTTT. Translating it yields CASSPVTGVREKLFF. This chain connects TRBV9 to TRBJ1-4; TRBD1 might be the D (6 bases). The germline gives CDR1 SGDLS, CDR2 YYNGEE. The CDR3 has 15 residues. V lost 4 bases to trimming and J lost 7 bases, with 17 bases between them. Filled out from reference TRBV9 and TRBJ1-4, the complete variable domain reads DSGVTQTPKHLITATGQRVTLRCSPRSGDLSVYWYQQSLDQGLQFLIQYYNGEERAKGNILERFSAQQFPDLHSELNLSSLELGDSALYFCASSPVTGVREKLFFGSGTQLSVL.

This clone turned up a few times. The chain employs TRBV7-3 and TRBJ2-7; the D is unclear. Trimming stripped 3 bases from V and 4 bases from J, with 10 bases between. The CDR3 length is 13 residues. Per the germline V gene, CDR1 is SGHTA and CDR2 is FQGTGA. The CDR3 loop is CASSFISGYEQYF. The CDR3 DNA is TGTGCCAGCAGCTTTATATCCGGGTACGAGCAGTACTTC.

This clone turned up a few times. The chain combines TRBV5-1 with TRBJ1-5; TRBD1 is a possible D gene (5 bases). V lost 0 bases to trimming and J lost 3 bases, with 10 bases between them. The CDR3 runs 15 residues. CDR1 SGHRS and CDR2 YFSETQ come from the germline V gene. Written as DNA, the CDR3 is TGCGCCAGCAGCTTGGAAGGGGATCCCAATCAGCCCCAGCATTTT. This gives the protein CASSLEGDPNQPQHF.

Note on this clone: The germline gene is not matched at one end of the junction; a read error may be the cause. This sequence joins TRBV5-4 and TRBJ2-1; 9 positions match TRBD1. Germline V gives CDR1 SGHNT, CDR2 YYREEE (reference sequence). The CDR3 contains 14 residues. In DNA, the CDR3 is TGTGCCAGCAGTTTGGACAGGGGAGGCAATGAGCAGTTCTTC. It is translated as CASSLDRGGNEQFF.

The gene calls are TRBV5-1 and TRBJ1-2; tentatively, D is TRBD1 (5 bases). V lost 0 bases and J 3 bases, leaving 12 bases between the germline ends. The germline V gene has CDR1 SGHRS and CDR2 YFSETQ. The CDR3 is 15 amino acids. In DNA, the CDR3 is TGCGCCAGCAGCTTGGGTGGGGCCGCTGACTATGGCTACACCTTC. Its translation is CASSLGGAADYGYTF.

The rearrangement uses TRBV5-1 and TRBJ2-3; TRBD2 is a possible D gene (5 bases). Germline CDR1 reads SGHRS; CDR2 reads YFSETQ. V was clipped by 3 bases and J by 3 bases, with 17 bases between them. This CDR3 contains 16 residues. CDR3 DNA sequence: TGCGCCAGCAGCTGGGATGAACGGGGTCGGACAGATACGCAGTATTTT. Encoded protein: CASSWDERGRTDTQYF.

The chain carries TRBV5-1 and TRBJ2-2; 9 bases match TRBD1. Unmatched junction bases numbered 8, after V lost 4 bases and J lost 4 bases. CDR1 SGHRS and CDR2 YFSETQ come from the germline V gene. This CDR3 is built from 16 residues. This chain's CDR3 is CASSDGDRVGTGELFF. For the CDR3, the DNA is TGCGCCAGCAGCGACGGGGACAGGGTCGGCACCGGGGAGCTGTTTTTT.

The chain couples TRBV7-9 to TRBJ2-3; D call uncertain. Germline CDR1 SEHNR, CDR2 FQNEAQ (reference sequence). This CDR3 spans 12 amino acids. Trimming stripped 5 bases from V and 0 bases from J, with 3 bases between. CDR3 nucleotides: TGTGCCAGCAGCCCAAGCACAGATACGCAGTATTTT. It translates to CASSPSTDTQYF.

CDR3 DNA: TGTGCCAGCGGACAGGGCAATCAGCCCCAGCATTTT. It translates to CASGQGNQPQHF. The chain combines TRBV6-5 with TRBJ1-5, with TRBD1 matching over 7 bases. CDR1 is MNHEY and CDR2 is SVGAGI in the germline V gene. The CDR3 sequence is 12 residues long. V trimming: 8 bases; J trimming: 2 bases; junction bases outside the gene matches: 0.

The chain is built from TRBV7-9 and TRBJ1-2; D call uncertain. Trimming pared 1 base from V and 7 bases from J, leaving 10 bases between. Per germline, CDR1 SEHNR and CDR2 FQNEAQ (reference sequence). The CDR3 runs to 13 residues. The CDR3 DNA reads TGTGCCAGCAGCTTAGGAGGTACCCCTGGCTACACCTTC. Its protein is CASSLGGTPGYTF.

This clone was seen just once. The chain couples TRBV19 to TRBJ2-7; 8 positions match TRBD1. Germline V gene lookup returns CDR1 LNHDA and CDR2 SQIVND (reference sequence). The CDR3 consists of 14 residues. The CDR3 nucleotides are TGTGCCAGTAGTATCCCAAAGGGACAGGTAAGTTCCCACGTC. Protein product: CASSIPKGQVSSHV.

The V and J genes are TRBV19 and TRBJ1-6; 8 positions match TRBD1. The V gene's germline CDR1 is LNHDA and CDR2 SQIVND (reference sequence). Trimming at V came to 3 bases and at J to 4 bases, leaving 8 bases not matched to a gene. This CDR3 comprises 17 residues. This CDR3 reads CASSMTPRQGYNSPLHF. CDR3 bases: TGTGCCAGTAGTATGACTCCACGACAGGGGTATAATTCACCCCTCCACTTT. The variable domain in full, with the rest retrieved from reference TRBV19 and TRBJ1-6, is DGGITQSPKYLFRKEGQNVTLSCEQNLNHDAMYWYRQDPGQGLRLIYYSQIVNDFQKGDIAEGYSVSREKKESFPLTVTSAQKNPTAFYLCASSMTPRQGYNSPLHFGNGTRLTVT.

There are a few counts of this clone. The chain is built from TRBV7-3 and TRBJ1-1; tentative D call: TRBD1 (5 bases). The CDR3 has 14 residues. Trimming took 6 bases from V and 3 from J, leaving 14 bases between them. The germline V gene has CDR1 SGHTA and CDR2 FQGTGA. CDR3: CASSQMGGDTEAFF. The CDR3 DNA sequence: TGTGCCAGCAGTCAAATGGGGGGAGACACTGAAGCTTTCTTT.

This rearrangement joins TRBV28 to TRBJ1-2, with D possibly being TRBD1 (6 bases). The CDR3 length is 13 residues. The ends were cut back, 6 bases at V and 4 bases at J, with 12 bases in the middle. Germline V gene sequence: CDR1 MDHEN, CDR2 SYDVKM. The CDR3 reads CASSSGQLYGYTF. The CDR3 bases are TGTGCCAGCAGCTCCGGACAGCTCTATGGCTACACCTTC.

The CDR3 DNA reads TGTGCCACCAGCAGAGATCTTGGAGGCAATCAGCCCCAGCATTTT. Translated: CATSRDLGGNQPQHF. The J gene is TRBJ1-5, the V gene TRBV15; D unresolved. Between the trimmed V and J ends, which lost 0 bases and 2 bases, there was a span of 8 bases. Germline CDR1 reads LNHNV; CDR2 reads YYDKDF (reference sequence). CDR3 length equals 15 residues.

The chain links TRBV6-5 to TRBJ2-3, with D tentatively TRBD2 (6 bases). Per the germline V gene, CDR1 is MNHEY and CDR2 is SVGAGI. The CDR3 is 12 residues long. Trimming took 11 bases from V and 5 from J, leaving 14 bases between them. The CDR3 sequence is CAGGRLRDTQYF. CDR3 sequence (DNA): TGTGCCGGGGGGAGACTGAGAGATACGCAGTATTTT.

This chain links TRBV5-1 with TRBJ1-3, with 7 positions matching TRBD1. V trimming: 4 bases; J trimming: 3 bases; junction bases outside the gene matches: 7. The germline gives CDR1 SGHRS, CDR2 YFSETQ. There are 15 residues in the CDR3. CDR3: CASSTQGGFGNTIYF. The CDR3 DNA is TGCGCCAGCAGCACGCAGGGGGGCTTTGGAAACACCATATATTTT.

This sequence joins TRBV13 and TRBJ2-1; TRBD2 agrees at 7 bases. This CDR3 region has 14 residues. V gave up 5 bases and J gave up 3 bases; unmatched junction bases: 4. In germline, CDR1 is PRHDT, CDR2 FYEKMQ (reference sequence). CDR3 bases: TGTGCCAGCAGCCCTCGGGAGGTCTACAATGAGCAGTTCTTC. It codes for CASSPREVYNEQFF.

The chain employs TRBV7-2 and TRBJ2-3; TRBD2 matches at 13 bases. This CDR3 comprises 17 residues. The germline CDR1 and CDR2 sequences are SGHTA and FQGNSA. V shed 5 bases and J 0 bases; nucleotides not matched to a gene: 5. This chain's CDR3 is CASSPGTSGASTDTQYF. CDR3 nucleotide sequence: TGTGCCAGCAGCCCCGGGACTAGCGGGGCTAGCACAGATACGCAGTATTTT.

The chain employs TRBV6-5 and TRBJ1-2, with 8 positions matching TRBD1. The germline V gene has CDR1 MNHEY and CDR2 SVGAGI. The CDR3 extends over 14 amino acids. The J segment lost 6 bases and the V segment lost 5 bases, leaving 8 bases of the junction unmatched. The CDR3 nucleotides read TGTGCCAGCAGTCTCCGGACAGGGAGAGATGGCTACACCTTC. This codes for CASSLRTGRDGYTF.

The V and J genes are TRBV29-1 and TRBJ2-1, with 9 bases fitting TRBD1. CDR3 length: 20 residues. V was pared by 1 base and J by 3 bases, with 19 bases of the junction left unmatched. Per germline, CDR1 SQVTM and CDR2 ANQGSEA. CDR3: CSVEVYPGQGPGRSYNEQFF. DNA for the CDR3: TGCAGCGTTGAAGTTTATCCGGGACAGGGACCCGGGAGAAGCTACAATGAGCAGTTCTTC.

This rearrangement joins TRBV3-1 (or the pseudogene TRBV3-2) to TRBJ2-1, with TRBD2 matching over 16 bases. J gave up 8 bases and V 6 bases, and 7 bases lay outside the gene matches. The CDR3 has 16 amino acids. CDR1 is LGHDT and CDR2 is YNNKEL in the germline V gene (reference sequence). For the CDR3, the DNA is TGTGCCAGCAGGGCCGGGACTAGCGGGGGGGCCGATGAGCAGTTCTTC. It specifies CASRAGTSGGADEQFF.

The chain couples TRBV5-6 to TRBJ2-7; no clear D. The CDR3 has 16 amino acids. CDR1 and CDR2 (germline): SGHDT, YYEEEE. Trimming pared 0 bases from V and 9 bases from J, leaving 22 bases between. CDR3 loop: CASSLGPPARVTGQYV. CDR3 sequence (DNA): TGTGCCAGCAGCTTGGGGCCCCCTGCCAGAGTTACGGGGCAGTACGTC.